What follows describes a single TCR beta chain. There is no known antigen for this receptor. The sample holds no much larger clone one base away, and base qualities are not on file. Genomic DNA was used as template for profiling of TCR beta VDJ combinations and CDR3 sequences. An Illumina HiSeq 2000 was used for TCR repertoire sequencing. Regarding the original processing steps: TRBV/TRBJ rearrangement plots, CDR3 size and DJ length profiles, and Simpson's diversity index were used to evaluate the repertoires. Whichever DNA sequence was most abundant in the deep sequencing data was defined as the immunodominant clone. CDR3 amino acid sequences were checked for sharing between subjects and were compared against published repertoires and the VDJdb database. Using fastp trimming at Q25 and MiXCR clonotype assembly, TCRdb reanalyzed the public sequencing data and kept in-frame beta chains. Here each entry gathers all rows of one CDR3 protein and keeps the most common genes and DNA. None of the V and J calls come from the authors' own analysis; TCRdb made them. The sample profile shows roughly 180,000 distinct CDR3 sequences; roughly half of them were found once. The ten most abundant clones make up under 3.5% of the sample.

This entry is derived from a study of CD8+CD57+ T cells in acquired aplastic anemia (dated by TCRdb to 2016 to 2019). Background for the entire study: DNA extracted from sorted CD4+ and CD8+ cells had a mean of approximately 3.3 ug, with a range of roughly 0.17 to 30 ug. For healthy donor samples, the average read count was around 9.9 million for CD4+ cells and 11 million to 13 million for CD8+ cells.

TCR repertoires of sorted CD4+ and CD8+ blood T cells from severe aplastic anemia patients and healthy subjects were deep-sequenced in the study. Ficoll-Paque density gradient centrifugation was used to isolate peripheral blood mononuclear cells. Before DNA was extracted, CD4+ and CD8+ T cells were sorted using either FACS or magnetic beads. Summary of the overall study and its limitations: Roughly 30 CD8+ CDR3 sequences were shared between patients and controls but appeared highly expressed in patients and within their immunodominant clones. CD8+ Simpson's diversity did not differ significantly between patients and healthy controls (P=0.060).

The sequencing input was sorted CD4+, CD8+, or CD8+CD57+ T cells (not recorded which) from PBMCs. The receptor's source is a human donor in good health.

The nucleotides are TGCAGTGCTAGTCGGACTAGCGGGAGCCCGGGGGAGACCCAGTACTTC. Its amino acids are CSASRTSGSPGETQYF. Recombination joined TRBV20-1 with TRBJ2-5, and TRBD2 matches 13 of the central bases. The junction shows trimming of 3 bases on V and 5 bases on J, and the gene matches do not reach 9 bases of it. For CDR1 and CDR2, the germline V gene (reference sequence) lists DFQATT and SNEGSKA. The cysteine opens and the phenylalanine closes a CDR3 of 16 amino acids. CDR3 DNA is the only sequence kept; it has 48 bases, read in frame from the first base.